The rows below give T cell receptor beta chains drawn from one sample of a study of cytomegalovirus exposure and HLA in healthy donors. Data came from immunoSEQ multiplex PCR; TCRdb stores just in-frame clones and leaves some out. The data contain 150,000 to 200,000 clones, 75% to 85% of them singletons. Sequencing was performed on PBMCs. The receptors were gathered from a young man in good health and CMV-seropositive. The CDR3 runs from the conserved cysteine through the conserved F or W. Fields, in order: V gene, D gene, clone size, J gene, CDR3 DNA, CDR3 protein. A D gene is named only where the DNA matches it firmly. Rows give clone size only sometimes, using once, few, many, or a class for an expanded clone.

TRBV9,.,.,TRBJ1-5,TGTGCCAGCAGCGTTTCAGGAAGAGAGCCCCAGCATTTT,CASSVSGREPQHF
TRBV28,TRBD2,.,TRBJ2-2,TGTGCCAGCACGGGACTAGCTGCCGGGGAGCTGTTTTTT,CASTGLAAGELFF
TRBV4-2,TRBD1,.,TRBJ2-1,TGTGCCAGCAGCCAAGTGGGACAGGGTAGGAATGAGCAGTTCTTC,CASSQVGQGRNEQFF
TRBV19,TRBD1,.,TRBJ1-2,TGTGCCAGTAGCTTAGGGTGGCAGGGGGACTATGGCTACACCTTC,CASSLGWQGDYGYTF
TRBV25-1,.,.,TRBJ2-5,TGTGCCAGCAGTGAATCCCGTAAAGTACAGGGTGCTCGGGAGACCCAGTACTTC,CASSESRKVQGARETQYF
TRBV2,.,.,TRBJ2-4,TGTGCCAGCTCGGTGGAAGGGAAGGGGAACATTCAGTACTTC,CASSVEGKGNIQYF
TRBV4-1,TRBD1,.,TRBJ2-5,TGCGCCAGCAGCCAAGATTGGACAGGGGGCCGGGAGACCCAGTACTTC,CASSQDWTGGRETQYF
TRBV5-4,.,.,TRBJ2-5,TGTGCCAGCAGCTTACCGGGACTCCCAGAGACCCAGTACTTC,CASSLPGLPETQYF
TRBV5-8,.,few,TRBJ1-4,TGTGCCAGCAGCAGATGGGTTGGCAGGGCTAATGAAAAACTGTTTTTT,CASSRWVGRANEKLFF
TRBV12-5,.,.,TRBJ1-5,TGTGCTAGTGGTTTGGTACTTGGGCAGGGGCATCTAGTTCAGCCCCAGCATTTT,CASGLVLGQGHLVQPQHF
TRBV4-3,TRBD2,.,TRBJ2-5,TGCGCCAGCAGCCAAGATGCGGGGGAACAAGAGACCCAGTACTTC,CASSQDAGEQETQYF
TRBV18,.,.,TRBJ1-2,TGTGCCAGCTCACCGGGGGGTTGGAACTATGGCTACACCTTC,CASSPGGWNYGYTF
TRBV6-5,TRBD2,.,TRBJ2-7,TGTGCCAGCACCCAGCGGGAGAACTACGAGCAGTACTTC,CASTQRENYEQYF
TRBV7-2,TRBD1,.,TRBJ2-1,TGTGCCAGCAGCTCCCGGGACAGGGGCCGGGGGGTTTACAATGAGCAGTTCTTC,CASSSRDRGRGVYNEQFF
TRBV27,.,few,TRBJ2-7,TGTGCCAGCAGTTTGGACAGCTCCTACGAGCAGTACTTC,CASSLDSSYEQYF
TRBV19,.,.,TRBJ1-2,TGTGCCAGTCGGGGGGGGGAGGGCATAAACTATGGCTACACCTTC,CASRGGEGINYGYTF
TRBV19,.,.,TRBJ2-2,TGTGCCAGTAGGGAGGAGACGTGGACCGGGGAGCTGTTTTTT,CASREETWTGELFF
TRBV18,TRBD1,.,TRBJ1-4,TGTGCCAGCTCACCAACAACTAGGAACAGGGGAGATGAAAAACTGTTTTTT,CASSPTTRNRGDEKLFF
TRBV19,.,.,TRBJ2-5,TGTGCCATGAGTGGGGGGGGCCGAGAGACCCAGTACTTC,CAMSGGGRETQYF